This T cell receptor beta chain was captured in a study of shared clonotypes between healthy human individuals. On the study more broadly: Per donor, three plates held CD4 naive cells, three held CD4 memory, two held CD8 naive and one held CD8 memory. Findings and limits, study-wide: Generation probability values for non-shared clonotypes were lower than those for clonotypes shared by all four donors.

Regarding this clone: Its matching antigen is unknown.

Generated by immunoSEQ multiplex PCR, the TCRdb table keeps only in-frame clones and is missing some. The sample lists about 2.4 million clones, 90% to 95% occurring once. V lost 3 bases and J lost 8, with 21 bases in between. This CDR3 comprises 15 residues. Germline CDR1 GTSNPN, CDR2 SVGIG (reference sequence). V and J are TRBV30 and TRBJ2-3; D not certain. The sample consisted of naive CD4+ T cells sorted from blood. Subset: CD45RA+ positively selected. This TCR was recovered from a man aged 18 to 30 in good health. In DNA, the CDR3 is TGTGCCTGGAGAACCCTAAGCCTGTTGGACGCTACGCAGTATTTT. It yields the protein CAWRTLSLLDATQYF.